A single sample gave rise to the 3 T cell receptor beta chains below, sequenced in a study of shared clonotypes between healthy human individuals. This table comes from immunoSEQ multiplex PCR, and its TCRdb copy is limited to in-frame clones, with some not included. The table lists under 1,100,000 clones, 75% to 85% of them singletons. The specimen was memory CD4+ T cells from PBMCs. Subset given: CD45RA-negative fraction. All receptors come from a man younger than 30 in good health. Some clones in this sample may be carry-over from other donors' samples.

The rearrangement uses TRBV19 and TRBJ1-5, with D hard to call. Germline V gene sequence: CDR1 LNHDA, CDR2 SQIVND (reference sequence). This CDR3 is 16 amino acids long. V dropped 3 bases and J dropped 7 bases, with 19 bases sitting between them. The CDR3 DNA sequence: TGTGCCAGTAGTATCACCCCGGGGAGGCTTGAGCAGCCCCAGCATTTT. It is translated as CASSITPGRLEQPQHF.

V gene TRBV21-1 combines with J gene TRBJ1-3. TRBV21-1 is marked as a pseudogene. CDR3 size: 13 residues. The CDR3 nucleotides read TGTGCCAGCAGCAAGGTTTCTGGAAACACCATATATTTT. Protein product: CASSKVSGNTIYF.

Details on this clone: Other DNA sequences in the sample encode the same CDR3. The rearrangement joins TRBV28 to TRBJ2-3; unclear D gene. The CDR3 contains 12 residues. CDR1 is MDHEN, CDR2 SYDVKM, per germline. The V end was cut by 6 bases, the J end by 3 bases, with 7 bases between. In nucleotides, the CDR3 is TGTGCCAGCAGCCTCTCGACAGATACGCAGTATTTT. Translating gives CASSLSTDTQYF.